This TCR beta chain was observed in a study of cytomegalovirus exposure and HLA in healthy donors. Study-wide results and caveats: As a later analysis revealed, the rate of TCR association differed by HLA locus, with DRB1 most and HLA-C fewest.

V was shortened by 0 bases and J by 9 bases, with 9 bases between the two germline ends. The CDR3 totals 13 residues. Germline assignment: CDR1 SSHAT and CDR2 FNYEAQ (reference sequence). Comment on this clone: No antigen is known for it.

Researchers ran the PCR with 60 Vbeta and 13 Jbeta primers. Method: immunoSEQ multiplex PCR; TCRdb's copy keeps in-frame clones and lacks some. The sample consists of around 250,000 clones, 70% to 90% of them appearing once. This chain links TRBV7-7 with TRBJ2-1; D uncertain. The TCR comes from an older woman in good health and CMV-seropositive. Sequencing used PBMCs. This CDR3 is CASSLAFESEQFF. The CDR3 DNA reads TGTGCCAGCAGCTTAGCGTTCGAGAGTGAGCAGTTCTTC. The full variable domain, in which reference TRBV7-7 and TRBJ2-1 provide the parts outside the CDR3, is GAGVSQSPRYKVTKRGQDVTLRCDPISSHATLYWYQQALGQGPEFLTYFNYEAQPDKSGLPSDRFSAERPEGSISTLTIQRTEQRDSAMYRCASSLAFESEQFFGPGTRLTVL.